Presented here are 24 T cell receptor beta chains from one specimen sequenced in a study of blood T cell repertoires in COVID-19. Here immunoSEQ multiplex PCR was the method, and the copy in TCRdb shows in-frame clones only, minus some. The sample lists over 200,000 clones, less than 90% occurring once. Sequenced: peripheral blood. These receptor sequences come from a middle-aged man with active or convalescent COVID-19.

The V gene is TRBV12-3 or TRBV12-4, the J gene TRBJ2-5; unclear D gene. This CDR3 has 13 residues. Trimming stripped 1 base from V and 2 bases from J, with 5 bases between. CDR3 amino acids: CASSLGRQETQYF. The CDR3 region has the DNA TGTGCCAGCAGTTTAGGCCGGCAAGAGACCCAGTACTTC.

The CDR3: CASSDGGSLYGYTF. For the CDR3, the DNA is TGTGCCAGCAGCGACGGCGGTAGCCTCTATGGCTACACCTTC. V and J are TRBV28 and TRBJ1-2; D ambiguous. V was clipped by 6 bases and J by 4 bases, with 15 bases between them. The CDR3 spans 14 residues. Germline-derived CDR1 and CDR2 are MDHEN and SYDVKM.

The chain combines TRBV25-1 with TRBJ2-4; D is possibly TRBD2 (5 bases). This CDR3 has 12 amino acids. Germline lookup yields CDR1 MGHDK and CDR2 SYGVNS. V gave up 10 bases and J gave up 8 bases, with 15 bases separating them. The CDR3 coding sequence is TGTGCCACTACGGACCTGGAGGACATTCAGTACTTC. It translates to CATTDLEDIQYF.

The V gene is TRBV14, the J gene TRBJ1-1; 9 nucleotides line up with TRBD1. The CDR3 contains 13 residues. After removal of 4 bases from V and 6 bases from J, the junction contained 3 bases not matched to a gene. Germline CDR1 reads SGHDN; CDR2 reads FVKESK. The CDR3 DNA reads as TGTGCCAGCAGCCGTCGACAGGGGGCTGAAGCTTTCTTT. Amino acids: CASSRRQGAEAFF.

The chain has TRBV3-1 (or the pseudogene TRBV3-2) and TRBJ2-2; 12 nucleotides align to TRBD2. The CDR3 totals 17 residues. Germline V gene data show CDR1 as LGHDT and CDR2 as YNNKEL (reference sequence). V dropped 5 bases and J dropped 7; count of bases not matched to a gene: 11. The CDR3 nucleotides are TGTGCCAGCAGCACAAAACCGGGACTAGCGGGCGGCGGGGAGCTGTTTTTT. This sequence encodes CASSTKPGLAGGGELFF.

This sequence joins TRBV11-3 and TRBJ1-1, with 7 bases fitting TRBD1. CDR1 and CDR2 from the germline V gene are SGHNT and YENEEA. V gave up 1 base and J gave up 0 bases; unmatched junction bases: 2. This CDR3 is built from 15 residues. CDR3 residues: CASSLGGQMNTEAFF. CDR3 bases: TGTGCCAGCAGCTTAGGGGGACAGATGAACACTGAAGCTTTCTTT. Complete variable domain (other parts from reference TRBV11-3 and TRBJ1-1): EAGVVQSPRYKIIEKKQPVAFWCNPISGHNTLYWYLQNLGQGPELLIRYENEEAVDDSQLPKDRFSAERLKGVDSTLKIQPAELGDSAVYLCASSLGGQMNTEAFFGQGTRLTVV.

J is TRBJ1-2 and V is TRBV11-2, with no clear D. CDR1 SGHAT and CDR2 FQNNGV come from the germline V gene. V shed 0 bases and J shed 6 bases, with 5 bases lying between them. CDR3 length: 12 amino acids. CDR3 residues: CASSLDPDGYTF. The CDR3 DNA reads TGTGCCAGCAGCTTAGACCCCGATGGCTACACCTTC. Using reference TRBV11-2 and TRBJ1-2 for the parts outside the CDR3, the full variable domain is EAGVAQSPRYKIIEKRQSVAFWCNPISGHATLYWYQQILGQGPKLLIQFQNNGVVDDSQLPKDRFSAERLKGVDSTLKIQPAKLEDSAVYLCASSLDPDGYTFGSGTRLTVV.

The chain employs TRBV7-8 and TRBJ2-6, with D perhaps matching TRBD1 (6 bases). Per germline, CDR1 SGHVS and CDR2 FQNEAQ. Trimming stripped 5 bases from V and 2 bases from J, with 19 bases between. This CDR3 has 18 residues. CDR3 bases: TGTGCCAGCAGCAGCCCAGGGGATGAAGGGCCTGGGGCCAACGTCCTGACTTTC. Translated: CASSSPGDEGPGANVLTF.

The DNA of the CDR3 is TGTGCCAGCGGTATTACTAGCGGGGGAACCGGGGAGCTGTTTTTT. As protein: CASGITSGGTGELFF. The chain employs TRBV3-1 (or the pseudogene TRBV3-2) and TRBJ2-2; 11 bases agree with TRBD2. Germline lookup yields CDR1 LGHDT and CDR2 YNNKEL (reference sequence). The CDR3 consists of 15 residues. V dropped 8 bases and J dropped 5; count of bases not matched to a gene: 7.

The chain joins TRBV7-2 to TRBJ1-4; 8 bases are a match to TRBD1. V lost 2 bases, J lost 5 bases, and 10 bases stayed unmatched. Germline-derived CDR1 and CDR2 are SGHTA and FQGNSA. CDR3 length: 17 residues. The CDR3 protein is CASSLRGQGVRNEKLFF. CDR3 coding DNA: TGTGCCAGCAGCTTACGAGGACAGGGAGTTCGGAATGAAAAACTGTTTTTT.

CDR3 coding DNA: TGTGCCTGGAAAGAAACAGGGGGGGGGAATCAGCCCCAGCATTTT. Protein product: CAWKETGGGNQPQHF. This sequence joins TRBV30 and TRBJ1-5, with TRBD1 matching 8 bases. V lost 4 bases, J lost 4 bases, and 9 bases stayed unmatched. Germline assignment: CDR1 GTSNPN and CDR2 SVGIG (reference sequence). The CDR3 is made up of 15 amino acids.

This clone has a single count. The chain combines TRBV4-1 with TRBJ2-7; TRBD2 matches 14 bases. The junction had 13 bases not matched to a gene; V was cut back by 3 bases and J by 3 bases. This CDR3 is built from 19 residues. Germline CDR1 is MGHRA and CDR2 is YSYEKL. The CDR3 coding sequence is TGCGCCAGCAGCCAGTCGGGACTAGCGGGAGTTGTCTCGAACTACGAGCAGTACTTC. Amino acid sequence: CASSQSGLAGVVSNYEQYF.

A word on this clone: Other DNA sequences within the sample encode an identical CDR3. The J gene is TRBJ2-7, the V gene TRBV5-1; the match to TRBD2 covers 12 bases. J was trimmed by 4 bases and V by 4 bases; bases with no gene match: 3. Germline V gene lookup returns CDR1 SGHRS and CDR2 YFSETQ. This CDR3 spans 14 amino acids. In nucleotides, the CDR3 is TGCGCCAGCAGCCTAGCGGGGGGGCCTTACGAGCAGTACTTC. Translated, it gives CASSLAGGPYEQYF.

The V and J genes are TRBV4-2 and TRBJ2-1; 11 bases line up with TRBD2. The ends lost 5 bases at V and 7 bases at J; junction bases unmatched: 13. CDR1 and CDR2 (germline): LGHNA, YNFKEQ. CDR3 length: 17 residues. Here the CDR3 reads CASSSRTSGPIKNEQFF. CDR3 nucleotides: TGTGCCAGCAGCTCGCGGACTAGCGGGCCCATAAAGAATGAGCAGTTCTTC.

This chain links TRBV13 with TRBJ2-1; 7 nucleotides line up with TRBD2. This CDR3 contains 14 residues. The trim removed 2 bases at V and 5 bases at J, leaving 3 bases unmatched. Germline CDR1 PRHDT, CDR2 FYEKMQ (reference sequence). The CDR3 nucleotides read TGTGCCAGCAGCTTATCGGGACTACACAATGAGCAGTTCTTC. Protein: CASSLSGLHNEQFF.

The chain uses TRBV29-1 and TRBJ2-2; TRBD2 matches at 9 bases. The CDR3 is made up of 18 amino acids. The J segment lost 0 bases and the V segment lost 7 bases, leaving 15 bases of the junction unmatched. Per the germline V gene, CDR1 is SQVTM and CDR2 is ANQGSEA. For the CDR3, the DNA is TGCAGCGCTGCACTGGTAGCGGGGGTTCTCGCGAACACCGGGGAGCTGTTTTTT. Translating it yields CSAALVAGVLANTGELFF.

The V gene is TRBV28, the J gene TRBJ2-7; D might be TRBD2 (6 bases). The CDR3 runs to 17 residues. Between the trimmed V and J ends, which lost 8 bases and 1 base, there was a span of 24 bases. The germline V gene encodes CDR1 MDHEN and CDR2 SYDVKM. Here the CDR3 DNA reads TGTGCCAGCGGTAGACCGGGACTCGCACCGGGATCCTACGAGCAGTACTTC. It encodes CASGRPGLAPGSYEQYF.

This clone was recorded only once. The chain uses TRBV18 and TRBJ2-5, with a weak D call TRBD1 (5 bases). CDR1 is KGHSH and CDR2 is LQKENI in the germline V gene. The CDR3 is 13 residues long. V was clipped by 6 bases and J by 1 base, with 9 bases between them. CDR3 nucleotides: TGTGCCAGCTCCCTGGGGCTCCAAGAGACCCAGTACTTC. It codes for CASSLGLQETQYF.

The chain combines TRBV24-1 with TRBJ1-1, with D perhaps matching TRBD1 (6 bases). The V gene lost 4 bases and the J gene lost 4 bases, with 15 bases spanning the gap. Germline loops: CDR1 KGHDR, CDR2 SFDVKD. The CDR3 spans 15 residues. The CDR3 here is CATSEPGAYGTEAFF. The CDR3 DNA reads as TGTGCCACCAGTGAGCCAGGGGCCTATGGCACTGAAGCTTTCTTT.

This rearrangement joins TRBV29-1 to TRBJ2-1, with D tentatively TRBD2 (6 bases). V dropped 1 base and J dropped 7 bases, with 14 bases sitting between them. Per germline, CDR1 SQVTM and CDR2 ANQGSEA. The CDR3 totals 14 residues. The CDR3 loop is CSVEGGLLFNEQFF. The DNA of the CDR3 is TGCAGCGTTGAAGGGGGACTGCTGTTTAATGAGCAGTTCTTC.

V usage is TRBV7-9 and J usage is TRBJ1-1; TRBD1 matches at 8 bases. CDR1 is SEHNR, CDR2 FQNEAQ, per germline (reference sequence). Unmatched junction bases numbered 9, after V lost 5 bases and J lost 7 bases. This CDR3 has 14 amino acids. The CDR3 protein is CASSTTGDGGEAFF. The DNA of the CDR3 is TGTGCCAGCAGCACGACAGGGGATGGGGGTGAAGCTTTCTTT.

The chain has TRBV12-5 and TRBJ2-7; 8 positions match TRBD1. The CDR3 covers 16 residues. CDR1 is LGHNT, CDR2 FRNRAP, per germline. V lost 1 base and J lost 0; bases outside the gene matches: 5. The CDR3 bases are TGTGCTAGTGGTTTGGGGAGGACAGGGCTCTCCTACGAGCAGTACTTC. This encodes CASGLGRTGLSYEQYF. The full variable domain, with the rest looked up from reference TRBV12-5 and TRBJ2-7, is DARVTQTPRHKVTEMGQEVTMRCQPILGHNTVFWYRQTMMQGLELLAYFRNRAPLDDSGMPKDRFSAEMPDATLATLKIQPSEPRDSAVYFCASGLGRTGLSYEQYFGPGTRLTVT.

The rearrangement links TRBV11-2 to TRBJ2-1; 12 nucleotides agree with TRBD2. This CDR3 has 17 amino acids. The germline gives CDR1 SGHAT, CDR2 FQNNGV. V shed 3 bases and J 8 bases; nucleotides not matched to a gene: 11. Here the CDR3 DNA reads TGTGCCAGCAGCTTTCTAGTACTAGCGGGAGGCTCTTATGAGCAGTTCTTC. Its translation: CASSFLVLAGGSYEQFF.

The chain is built from TRBV5-1 and TRBJ2-1; 9 positions agree with TRBD2. Trimming removed 4 bases from V and 7 bases from J; junction bases left unmatched: 9. The germline V gene has CDR1 SGHRS and CDR2 YFSETQ. The CDR3 sequence is 15 residues long. The CDR3 DNA reads as TGCGCCAGCAGCCCCTATGCGGGGGGGCCTAATGAGCAGTTCTTC. As protein: CASSPYAGGPNEQFF.